The 10 T cell receptor beta chains in this list originate from one sample, sequenced in a study of OX40 agonist ivuxolimab in advanced cancers. Method: immunoSEQ multiplex PCR; TCRdb's copy keeps in-frame clones and lacks some. The sample gives tens of thousands of clones, roughly 85% of which show up once; 0.8% to 1% is in the top ten. The source material was CD4+ or CD8+ T cells sorted from blood, sampled in a trial of the OX40 agonist ivuxolimab. The receptors originated from an adult with an advanced solid tumor such as melanoma, head and neck, liver or kidney cancer.

V gene TRBV10-2 combines with J gene TRBJ1-1; 8 nucleotides align to TRBD1. This CDR3 region has 15 residues. Germline CDR1 is WSHSY and CDR2 is SAAADI. J was trimmed by 3 bases and V by 0 bases; bases with no gene match: 3. The CDR3 region has the DNA TGCGCCAGCAGTGAGTCCGGACAGGGTCACACTGAAGCTTTCTTT. Translation: CASSESGQGHTEAFF.

The chain recombines TRBV7-2 with TRBJ1-4, with D uncertain. Trimming stripped 2 bases from V and 0 bases from J, with 7 bases between. The CDR3 loop spans 15 amino acids. Looked up from germline, CDR1 is SGHTA and CDR2 is FQGNSA. Here the CDR3 reads CASSLSGATNEKLFF. The CDR3 DNA reads TGTGCCAGCAGCTTATCCGGGGCAACTAATGAAAAACTGTTTTTT.

The chain couples TRBV7-2 to TRBJ2-1; perhaps TRBD1 as D (7 bases). Germline assignment: CDR1 SGHTA and CDR2 FQGNSA. The CDR3 loop spans 17 amino acids. Trimming shortened V by 1 base and J by 0 bases, and 13 bases separated the two germline ends. The CDR3 bases are TGTGCCAGCAGCTTAGGGGGACAGCGGGCCTCCTACAATGAGCAGTTCTTC. Encoded protein: CASSLGGQRASYNEQFF.

The chain uses TRBV10-1 and TRBJ2-3; 7 nucleotides agree with TRBD2. CDR1 and CDR2 (germline): WNHNN, SYGVQD (reference sequence). There are 13 residues in the CDR3. V was pared by 8 bases and J by 6 bases, with 8 bases of the junction left unmatched. The CDR3 region is CASSRGEWDTQYF. The CDR3 DNA sequence: TGCGCCAGCTCCCGGGGGGAGTGGGATACGCAGTATTTT.

The chain has TRBV6-5 and TRBJ2-5; perhaps TRBD1 as D (6 bases). The CDR3 spans 12 residues. The V gene's germline CDR1 is MNHEY and CDR2 SVGAGI. V was trimmed by 8 bases and J by 5 bases, leaving 12 bases between them. The CDR3 coding sequence is TGTGCCAGCGTCGACAGGTCGGAGACCCAGTACTTC. Its protein product is CASVDRSETQYF.

The chain has TRBV19 and TRBJ2-1; 7 nucleotides agree with TRBD1. CDR3 length: 14 residues. CDR1 LNHDA and CDR2 SQIVND come from the germline V gene (reference sequence). J gave up 4 bases and V 4 bases, and 4 bases lay outside the gene matches. The CDR3 loop is CASSKGDRYNEQFF. In DNA form, the CDR3 reads TGTGCCAGTAGTAAGGGGGACAGATACAATGAGCAGTTCTTC.

The rearrangement joins TRBV18 to TRBJ2-7; no clear D gene. The germline V gene encodes CDR1 KGHSH and CDR2 LQKENI. The CDR3 consists of 13 residues. V was pared by 2 bases and J by 0 bases, with 5 bases between. This CDR3 is CASSPSSSYEQYF. The CDR3 DNA reads as TGTGCCAGCTCACCATCCAGCTCCTACGAGCAGTACTTC.

V and J are TRBV10-2 and TRBJ2-1, with 7 bases identical to TRBD1. Trimming took 6 bases from V and 5 from J; bases not matched to a gene: 7. The CDR3 is 14 residues long. CDR1 and CDR2 (germline): WSHSY, SAAADI. The DNA for the CDR3 is TGCGCCAGCAGGGGAGTCGGGACAGACAATGAGCAGTTCTTC. It yields the protein CASRGVGTDNEQFF.

The chain combines TRBV10-3 with TRBJ2-3; no definite D call. This CDR3 region has 13 residues. Trimming left V 7 bases short and J 1 base short, with 9 bases between. Looked up from germline, CDR1 is ENHRY and CDR2 is SYGVKD. CDR3 residues: CAITRVRTDTQYF. DNA for the CDR3: TGTGCCATCACTAGGGTCCGCACAGATACGCAGTATTTT.

The chain joins TRBV11-3 to TRBJ2-2; unclear D gene. CDR1 is SGHNT, CDR2 YENEEA, per germline. The ends were cut back, 5 bases at V and 7 bases at J, with 11 bases in the middle. This CDR3 has 13 amino acids. The CDR3 DNA is TGTGCCAGCAGCCCAAGGTCTGACGGGGAGCTGTTTTTT. Protein: CASSPRSDGELFF. The full variable domain, in which reference TRBV11-3 and TRBJ2-2 provide the parts outside the CDR3, is EAGVVQSPRYKIIEKKQPVAFWCNPISGHNTLYWYLQNLGQGPELLIRYENEEAVDDSQLPKDRFSAERLKGVDSTLKIQPAELGDSAVYLCASSPRSDGELFFGEGSRLTVL.